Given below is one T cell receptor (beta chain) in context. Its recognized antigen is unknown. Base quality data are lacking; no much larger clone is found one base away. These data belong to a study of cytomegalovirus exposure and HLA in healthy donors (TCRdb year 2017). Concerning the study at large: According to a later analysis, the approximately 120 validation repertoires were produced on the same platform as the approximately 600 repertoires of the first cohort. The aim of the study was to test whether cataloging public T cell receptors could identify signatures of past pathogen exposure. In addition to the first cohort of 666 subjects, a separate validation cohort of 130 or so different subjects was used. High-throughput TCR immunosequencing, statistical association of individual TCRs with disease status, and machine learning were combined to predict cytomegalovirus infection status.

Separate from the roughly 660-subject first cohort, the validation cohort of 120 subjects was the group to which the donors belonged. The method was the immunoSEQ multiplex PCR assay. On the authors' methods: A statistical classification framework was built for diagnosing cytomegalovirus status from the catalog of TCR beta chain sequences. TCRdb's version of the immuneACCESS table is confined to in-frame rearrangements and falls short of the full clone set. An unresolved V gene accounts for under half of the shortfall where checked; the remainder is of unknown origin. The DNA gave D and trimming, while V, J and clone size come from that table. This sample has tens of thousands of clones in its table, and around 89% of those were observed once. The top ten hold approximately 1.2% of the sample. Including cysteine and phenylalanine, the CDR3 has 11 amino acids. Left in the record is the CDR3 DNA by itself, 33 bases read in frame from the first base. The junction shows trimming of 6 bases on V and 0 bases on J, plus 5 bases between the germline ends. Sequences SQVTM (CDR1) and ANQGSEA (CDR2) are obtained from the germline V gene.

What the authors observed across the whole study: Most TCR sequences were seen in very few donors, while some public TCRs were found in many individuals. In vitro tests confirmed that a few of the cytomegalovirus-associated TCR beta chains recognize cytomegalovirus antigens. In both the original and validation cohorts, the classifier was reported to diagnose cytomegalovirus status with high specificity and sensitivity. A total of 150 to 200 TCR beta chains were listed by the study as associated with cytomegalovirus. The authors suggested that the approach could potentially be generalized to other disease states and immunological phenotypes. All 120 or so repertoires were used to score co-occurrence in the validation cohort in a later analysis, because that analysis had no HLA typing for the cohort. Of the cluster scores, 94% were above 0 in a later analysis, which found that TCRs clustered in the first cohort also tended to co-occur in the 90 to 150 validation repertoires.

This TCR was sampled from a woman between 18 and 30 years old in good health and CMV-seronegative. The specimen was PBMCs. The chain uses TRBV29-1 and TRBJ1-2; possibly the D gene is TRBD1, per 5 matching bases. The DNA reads TGCAGCGTGACAGCTAACTATGGCTACACCTTC. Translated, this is CSVTANYGYTF.